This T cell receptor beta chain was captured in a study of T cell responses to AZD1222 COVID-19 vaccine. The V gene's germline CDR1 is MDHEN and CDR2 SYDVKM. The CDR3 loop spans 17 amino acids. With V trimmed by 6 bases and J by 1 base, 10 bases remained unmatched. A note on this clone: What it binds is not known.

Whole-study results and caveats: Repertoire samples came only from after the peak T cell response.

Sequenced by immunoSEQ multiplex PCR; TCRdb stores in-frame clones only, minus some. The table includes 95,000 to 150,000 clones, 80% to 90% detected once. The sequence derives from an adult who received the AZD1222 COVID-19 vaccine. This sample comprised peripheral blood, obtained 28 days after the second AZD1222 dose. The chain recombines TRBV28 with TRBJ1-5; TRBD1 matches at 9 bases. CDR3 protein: CASSPLGTGSSNQPQHF. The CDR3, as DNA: TGTGCCAGCAGCCCTCTCGGGACAGGGTCGAGCAATCAGCCCCAGCATTTT. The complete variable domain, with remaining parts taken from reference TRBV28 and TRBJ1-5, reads DVKVTQSSRYLVKRTGEKVFLECVQDMDHENMFWYRQDPGLGLRLIYFSYDVKMKEKGDIPEGYSVSREKKERFSLILESASTNQTSMYLCASSPLGTGSSNQPQHFGDGTRLSIL.